This T cell receptor (beta chain) was recovered during a study of blood T cell repertoires in COVID-19. Original processing methods: It was from reference gene primer amplification that nucleated cell counts were estimated. Profiling relied on immunoSEQ multiplex PCR, and the TCRdb table lists in-frame clones only, not all of them. V, J and clone size reflect that table, while D and trimming were determined from the DNA. The sample shows some 360,000 clones, 70% to 90% of them seen only once. Trimming took off 0 bases at V and 10 bases at J, with 10 bases between the two ends. This CDR3 comprises 12 residues. Germline V gene data show CDR1 as SGHRS and CDR2 as YFSETQ.

V and J are TRBV5-1 and TRBJ1-1; no firm D call. The sample comprised peripheral blood. The sequence was obtained from a woman aged 60-70 years with COVID-19, enrolled during active disease. This CDR3 reads CASSLESSRAFF. The CDR3 bases are TGCGCCAGCAGCTTGGAGTCTAGCAGAGCTTTCTTT.